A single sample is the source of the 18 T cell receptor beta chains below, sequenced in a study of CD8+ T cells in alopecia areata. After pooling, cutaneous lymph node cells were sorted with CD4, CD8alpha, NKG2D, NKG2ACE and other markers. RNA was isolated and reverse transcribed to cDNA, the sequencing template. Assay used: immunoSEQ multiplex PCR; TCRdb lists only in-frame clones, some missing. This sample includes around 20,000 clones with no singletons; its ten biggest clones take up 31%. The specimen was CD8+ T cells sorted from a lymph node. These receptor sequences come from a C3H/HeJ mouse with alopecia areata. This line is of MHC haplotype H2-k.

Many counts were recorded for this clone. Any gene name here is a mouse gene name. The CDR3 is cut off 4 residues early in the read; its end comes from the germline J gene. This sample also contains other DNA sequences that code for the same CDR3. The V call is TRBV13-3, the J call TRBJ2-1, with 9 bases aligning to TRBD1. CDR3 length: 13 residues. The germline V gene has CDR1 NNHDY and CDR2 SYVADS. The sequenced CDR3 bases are TGTGCCAGCAGCGACAGGGGGTTAGCT. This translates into CASSDRGLA. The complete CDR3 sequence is CASSDRGLAEQFF.

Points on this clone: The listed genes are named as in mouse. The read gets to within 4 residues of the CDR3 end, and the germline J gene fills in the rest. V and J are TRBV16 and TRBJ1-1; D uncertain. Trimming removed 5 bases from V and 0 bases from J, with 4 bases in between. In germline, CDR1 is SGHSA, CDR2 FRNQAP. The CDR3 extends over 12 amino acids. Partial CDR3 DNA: TGTGCAAGCAGCGACACAAACACA. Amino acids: CASSDTNT. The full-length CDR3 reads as CASSDTNTEVFF.

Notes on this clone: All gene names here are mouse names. The sequenced part of the CDR3 DNA is TGTGCCAGCAGTCCCGGACAGCACTATGCT. This gives the protein CASSPGQHYA. The whole CDR3 is CASSPGQHYAEQFF. The chain has TRBV19 and TRBJ2-1, with a weak D call TRBD1 (6 bases). The sequenced fragment ends 4 residues before the CDR3 boundary, so the rest is inferred from the germline J gene. CDR1 is FNHDT and CDR2 is SITEND in the germline V gene (reference sequence). CDR3 length equals 14 residues. The ends were cut back, 4 bases at V and 2 bases at J, with 10 bases in the middle.

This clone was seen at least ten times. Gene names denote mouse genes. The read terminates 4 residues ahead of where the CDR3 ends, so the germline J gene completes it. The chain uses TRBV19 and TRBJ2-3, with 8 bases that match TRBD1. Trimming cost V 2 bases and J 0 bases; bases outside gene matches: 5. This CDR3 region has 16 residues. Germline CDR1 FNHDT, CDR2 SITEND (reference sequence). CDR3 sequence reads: CASSIGQGPSAETLYF. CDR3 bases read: TGTGCCAGCAGTATCGGACAGGGCCCTAGTGCAGAA.

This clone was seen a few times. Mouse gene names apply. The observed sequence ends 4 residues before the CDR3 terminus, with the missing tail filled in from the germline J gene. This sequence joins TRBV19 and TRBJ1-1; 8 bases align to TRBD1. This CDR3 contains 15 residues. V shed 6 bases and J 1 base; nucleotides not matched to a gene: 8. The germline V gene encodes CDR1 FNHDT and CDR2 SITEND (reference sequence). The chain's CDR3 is CASTLPGTGNTEVFF. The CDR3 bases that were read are TGTGCCAGCACCCTCCCCGGGACAGGGAACACA.

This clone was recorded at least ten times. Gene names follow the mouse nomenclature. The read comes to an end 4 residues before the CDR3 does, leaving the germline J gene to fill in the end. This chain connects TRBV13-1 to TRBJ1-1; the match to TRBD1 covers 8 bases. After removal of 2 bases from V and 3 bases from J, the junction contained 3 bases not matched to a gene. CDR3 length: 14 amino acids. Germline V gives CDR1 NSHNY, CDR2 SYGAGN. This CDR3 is CASSDRGRDTEVFF. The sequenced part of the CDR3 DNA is TGTGCCAGCAGTGACAGGGGGCGGGACACA.

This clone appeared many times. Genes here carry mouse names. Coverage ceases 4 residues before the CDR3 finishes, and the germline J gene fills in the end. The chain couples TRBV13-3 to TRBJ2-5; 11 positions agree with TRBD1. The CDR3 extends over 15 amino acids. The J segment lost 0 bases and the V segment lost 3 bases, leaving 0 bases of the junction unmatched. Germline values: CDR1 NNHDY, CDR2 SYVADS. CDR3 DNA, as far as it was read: TGTGCCAGCAGTGGGACAGGGGGCAACCAAGAC. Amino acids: CASSGTGGNQD. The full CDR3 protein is CASSGTGGNQDTQYF.

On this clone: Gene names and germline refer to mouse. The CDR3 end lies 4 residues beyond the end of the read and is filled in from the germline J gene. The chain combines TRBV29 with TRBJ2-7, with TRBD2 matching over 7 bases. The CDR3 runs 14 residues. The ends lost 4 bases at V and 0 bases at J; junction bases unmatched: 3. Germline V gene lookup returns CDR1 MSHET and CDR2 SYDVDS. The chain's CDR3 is CASSSWGSSYEQYF. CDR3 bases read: TGTGCTAGCAGTTCCTGGGGGAGCTCCTAT.

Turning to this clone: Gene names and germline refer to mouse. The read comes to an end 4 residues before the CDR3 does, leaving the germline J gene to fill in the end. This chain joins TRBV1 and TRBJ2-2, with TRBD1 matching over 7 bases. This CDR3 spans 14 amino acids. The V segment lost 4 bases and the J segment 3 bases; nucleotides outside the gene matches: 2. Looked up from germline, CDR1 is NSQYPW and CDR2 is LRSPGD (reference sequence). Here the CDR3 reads CTCSDRGDTGQLYF. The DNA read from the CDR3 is TGCACCTGCAGTGACAGGGGAGACACCGGG.

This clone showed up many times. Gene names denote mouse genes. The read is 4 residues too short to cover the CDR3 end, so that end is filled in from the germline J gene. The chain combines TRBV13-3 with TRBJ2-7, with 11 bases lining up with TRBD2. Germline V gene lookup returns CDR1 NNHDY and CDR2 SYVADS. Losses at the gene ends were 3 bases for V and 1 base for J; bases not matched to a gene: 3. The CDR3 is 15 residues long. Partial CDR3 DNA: TGTGCCAGCAGTGTCGGACTGGGGGGTTCCTAT. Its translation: CASSVGLGGSY. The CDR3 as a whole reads CASSVGLGGSYEQYF.

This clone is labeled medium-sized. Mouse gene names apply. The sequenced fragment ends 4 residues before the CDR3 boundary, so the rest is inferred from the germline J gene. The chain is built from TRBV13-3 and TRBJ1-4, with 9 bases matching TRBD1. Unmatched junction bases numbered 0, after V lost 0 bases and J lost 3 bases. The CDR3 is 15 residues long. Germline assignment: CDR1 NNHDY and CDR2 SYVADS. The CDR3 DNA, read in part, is TGTGCCAGCAGTGATGACAGGGGGCCCAACGAA. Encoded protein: CASSDDRGPNE. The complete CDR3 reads CASSDDRGPNERLFF.

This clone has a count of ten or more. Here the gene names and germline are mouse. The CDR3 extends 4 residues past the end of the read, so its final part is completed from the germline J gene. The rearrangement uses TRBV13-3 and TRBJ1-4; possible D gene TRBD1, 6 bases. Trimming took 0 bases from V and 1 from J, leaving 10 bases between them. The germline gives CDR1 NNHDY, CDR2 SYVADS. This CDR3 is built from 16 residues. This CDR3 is CASSDARTDSNERLFF. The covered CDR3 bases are TGTGCCAGCAGTGATGCACGGACAGATTCCAACGAA.

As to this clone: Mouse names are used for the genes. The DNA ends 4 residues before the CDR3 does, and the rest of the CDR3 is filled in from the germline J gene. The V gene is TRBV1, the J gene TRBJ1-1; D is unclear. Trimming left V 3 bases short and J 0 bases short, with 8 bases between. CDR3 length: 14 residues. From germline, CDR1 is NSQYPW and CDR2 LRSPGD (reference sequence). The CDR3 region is CTCSAQDANTEVFF. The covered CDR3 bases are TGCACCTGCAGTGCGCAGGATGCAAACACA.

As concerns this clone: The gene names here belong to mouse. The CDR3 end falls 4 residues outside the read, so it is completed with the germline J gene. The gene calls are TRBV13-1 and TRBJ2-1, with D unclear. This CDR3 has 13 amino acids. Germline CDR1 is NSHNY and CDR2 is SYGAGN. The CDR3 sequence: CASSDQRGAEQFF. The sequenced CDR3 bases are TGTGCCAGCAGTGACCAGAGAGGGGCT.

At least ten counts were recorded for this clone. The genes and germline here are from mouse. The CDR3 bases that were read are TGTGCTAGCAGTAGCGACTGGGGGGGCCACTATGCT. Translation: CASSSDWGGHYA. The entire CDR3 reads CASSSDWGGHYAEQFF. This chain connects TRBV17 to TRBJ2-1; 12 bases fit TRBD2. The CDR3 goes on 4 residues after the read ends, and that part is filled in from the germline J gene. This CDR3 is 16 amino acids long. CDR1 and CDR2 (germline): MNHDT, YYDKIL. J gave up 2 bases and V 3 bases, and 2 bases lay outside the gene matches.

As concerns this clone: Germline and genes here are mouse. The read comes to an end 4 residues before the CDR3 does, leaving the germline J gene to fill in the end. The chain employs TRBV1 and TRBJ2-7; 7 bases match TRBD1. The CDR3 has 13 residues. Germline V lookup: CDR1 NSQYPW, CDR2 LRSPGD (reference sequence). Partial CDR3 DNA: TGCACCTGCAGTAGACAGGGTAGAGAT. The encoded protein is CTCSRQGRD. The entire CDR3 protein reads CTCSRQGRDEQYF.

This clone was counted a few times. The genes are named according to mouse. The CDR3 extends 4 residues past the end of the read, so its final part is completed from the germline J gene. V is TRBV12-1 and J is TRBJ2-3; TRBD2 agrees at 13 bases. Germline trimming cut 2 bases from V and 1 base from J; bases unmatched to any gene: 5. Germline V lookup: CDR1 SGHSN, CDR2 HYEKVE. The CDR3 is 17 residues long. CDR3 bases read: TGTGCCAGCTCTCCCGAGGACTGGGGGGGCGGTGCAGAA. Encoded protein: CASSPEDWGGGAE. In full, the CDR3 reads CASSPEDWGGGAETLYF.

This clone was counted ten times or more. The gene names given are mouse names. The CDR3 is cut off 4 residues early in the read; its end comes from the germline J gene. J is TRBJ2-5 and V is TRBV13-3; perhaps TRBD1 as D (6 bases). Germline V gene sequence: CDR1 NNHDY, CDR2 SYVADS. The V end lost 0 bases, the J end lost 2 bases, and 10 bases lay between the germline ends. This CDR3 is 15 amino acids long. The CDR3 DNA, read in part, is TGTGCCAGCAGTGATGGGGGACATCCCCAAGAC. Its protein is CASSDGGHPQD. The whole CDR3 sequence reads CASSDGGHPQDTQYF.